This TCR beta chain originates from a study of cytomegalovirus exposure and HLA in healthy donors. Sequencing used immunoSEQ multiplex PCR; TCRdb keeps in-frame clones, though not all of them. The sample has tens of thousands of clones; less than 95% are singletons. Germline CDR1 and CDR2: LNHDA and SQIVND (reference sequence). The CDR3 is 13 amino acids. Trimming left V 5 bases short and J 4 bases short, with 11 bases between. The chain has TRBV19 and TRBJ1-2; possible D gene TRBD1, 6 bases. The origin of this receptor is a woman aged 18-29 years in good health and CMV-seropositive. The sample consisted of PBMCs. Here the CDR3 reads CASSVDRFYGYTF. The CDR3 region has the DNA TGTGCCAGTAGTGTCGACAGGTTCTATGGCTACACCTTC.